This TCR beta chain derives from a study of T cell responses to AZD1222 COVID-19 vaccine. Whole-study results and caveats: Clonal diversity was possibly underestimated, and white British individuals and females predominated among donors.

Pooling of second doses given at about 4 or about 12 weeks was done. On this clone itself: What it binds is unknown.

The germline CDR1 and CDR2 sequences are SGDLS and YYNGEE. Trimming took 0 bases from V and 3 from J, leaving 11 bases between them. This CDR3 region has 15 residues. Generated by immunoSEQ multiplex PCR, the TCRdb table keeps only in-frame clones and is missing some. Of about 81,000 clones listed, 70% to 90% are singletons. Material: peripheral blood, obtained 28 days after the second AZD1222 dose. This clonotype originated in an adult who received the AZD1222 COVID-19 vaccine. The chain has TRBV9 and TRBJ2-3, with TRBD2 as a possible D gene (6 bases). The CDR3 nucleotides read TGTGCCAGCAGCGTAGGCGCGGCGGGGACAGATACGCAGTATTTT. Amino acid sequence: CASSVGAAGTDTQYF.